This paragraph covers one TCR beta chain sequence. This specimen comes from a study of blood T cell repertoires in COVID-19. Study at large: Samples came from the United States, Italy and Spain, spanning acute and convalescent COVID-19. PBMCs, B-cell-depleted T cells, or T cells provided the cDNA or gDNA that made up the material.

Original processing notes: Cell counts per sample came from amplifying reference gene primers. Assay used: immunoSEQ multiplex PCR; TCRdb lists only in-frame clones, some missing. V and J calls and clone size come straight from that table; D and trimming were deduced from the DNA. The sample includes around 140,000 clones, 81% of them seen just once. Sequencing was done on a sample of peripheral blood. This receptor was identified in a human donor in a cohort sampled during active COVID-19.

CDR3 loop: CASSIQASAGPNNEQFF. The CDR3 DNA sequence: TGTGCCAGTAGTATCCAAGCTTCAGCGGGACCTAACAATGAGCAGTTCTTC. The chain is built from TRBV19 and TRBJ2-1; 7 positions match TRBD2. The germline V gene encodes CDR1 LNHDA and CDR2 SQIVND (reference sequence). After removal of 3 bases from V and 5 bases from J, the junction contained 13 bases not matched to a gene. The CDR3 has 17 residues.